The count of the clone carrying this TCR beta chain is one. Its antigen is unidentified. These data come from a study of shared clonotypes between healthy human individuals. The study, taken as a whole, reports: Sequencing depth was predicted to influence how clonotypes are shared among donors.

Several immunoSEQ plates received, in even portions, the genomic DNA of each subset. Sequenced by immunoSEQ multiplex PCR; TCRdb stores in-frame clones only, minus some. Here the sample spans some 2,400,000 clones, roughly 95% being singletons. The CDR3 covers 15 residues. Germline CDR1 reads SGHRS; CDR2 reads YFSETQ. V was pared by 0 bases and J by 1 base, with 10 bases between. This chain links TRBV5-1 with TRBJ1-1; weak D call: TRBD1 (6 bases). Sequencing input: naive CD4+ T cells sorted from blood. Subset of the sample: CD45RA+ positively selected. The receptor comes from a man aged 18 to 29 in good health. The CDR3: CASSLEGGPNTEAFF. The CDR3 bases are TGCGCCAGCAGCTTGGAGGGGGGCCCGAACACTGAAGCTTTCTTT.